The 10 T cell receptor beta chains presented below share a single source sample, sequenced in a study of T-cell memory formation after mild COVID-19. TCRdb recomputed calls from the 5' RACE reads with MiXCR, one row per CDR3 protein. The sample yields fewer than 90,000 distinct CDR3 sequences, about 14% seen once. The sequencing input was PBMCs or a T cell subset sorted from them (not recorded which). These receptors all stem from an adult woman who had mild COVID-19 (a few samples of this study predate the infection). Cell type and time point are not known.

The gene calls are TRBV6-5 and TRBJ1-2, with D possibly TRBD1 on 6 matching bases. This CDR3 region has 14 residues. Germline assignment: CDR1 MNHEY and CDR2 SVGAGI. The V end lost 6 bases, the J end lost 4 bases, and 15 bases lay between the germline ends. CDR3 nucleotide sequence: TGTGCCAGCAGACGGATACAGGGCTTCTATGGCTACACCTTC. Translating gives CASRRIQGFYGYTF.

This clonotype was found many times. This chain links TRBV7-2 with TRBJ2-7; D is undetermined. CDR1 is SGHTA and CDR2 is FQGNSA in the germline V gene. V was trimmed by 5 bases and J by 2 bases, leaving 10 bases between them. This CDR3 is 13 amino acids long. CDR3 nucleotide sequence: TGTGCCAGCAGCGAGGTCGGAGCCTACGAGCAGTACTTC. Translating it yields CASSEVGAYEQYF.

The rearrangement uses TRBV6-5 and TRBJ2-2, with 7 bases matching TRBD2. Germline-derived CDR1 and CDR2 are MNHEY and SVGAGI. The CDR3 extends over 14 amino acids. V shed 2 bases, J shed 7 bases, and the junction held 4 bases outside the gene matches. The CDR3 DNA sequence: TGTGCCAGCAGTTACCTCGGGAGGATCGGGGAGCTGTTTTTT. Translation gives CASSYLGRIGELFF.

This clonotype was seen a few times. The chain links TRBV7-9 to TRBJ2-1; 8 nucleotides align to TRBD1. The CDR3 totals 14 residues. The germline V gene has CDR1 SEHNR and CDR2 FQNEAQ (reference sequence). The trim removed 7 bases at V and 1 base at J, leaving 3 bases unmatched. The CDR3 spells CASNRQGSYNEQFF. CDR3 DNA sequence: TGTGCCAGCAACCGACAGGGGTCCTACAATGAGCAGTTCTTC.

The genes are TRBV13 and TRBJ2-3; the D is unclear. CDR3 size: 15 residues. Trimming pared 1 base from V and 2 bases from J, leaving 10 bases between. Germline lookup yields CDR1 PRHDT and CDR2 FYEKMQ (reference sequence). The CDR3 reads CASSLDGPDTDTQYF. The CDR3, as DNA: TGTGCCAGCAGCTTAGACGGCCCCGACACAGATACGCAGTATTTT.

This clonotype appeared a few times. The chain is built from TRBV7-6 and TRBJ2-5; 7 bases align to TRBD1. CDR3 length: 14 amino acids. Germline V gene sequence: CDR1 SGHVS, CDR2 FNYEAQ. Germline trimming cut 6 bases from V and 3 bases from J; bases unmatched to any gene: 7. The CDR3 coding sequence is TGTGCCAGCAGACCCCCCGACAGGGAAGAGACCCAGTACTTC. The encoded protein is CASRPPDREETQYF.

CDR3 in DNA: TGTGCCAGCAGCTATCCGGGACGCAGGGTCGAGCAGTACTTC. Its protein is CASSYPGRRVEQYF. The chain uses TRBV6-6 and TRBJ2-7; the D call may be TRBD1 or TRBD2 (5 bases each). The V gene's germline CDR1 is MNHNY and CDR2 SVGAGI (reference sequence). The V gene lost 6 bases and the J gene lost 6 bases, with 18 bases spanning the gap. The CDR3 runs 14 residues.

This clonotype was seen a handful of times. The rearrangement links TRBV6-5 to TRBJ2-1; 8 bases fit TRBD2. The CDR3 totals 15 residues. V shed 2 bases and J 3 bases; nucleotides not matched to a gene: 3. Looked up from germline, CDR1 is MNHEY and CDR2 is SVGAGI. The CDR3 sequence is CASSYGRGDYNEQFF. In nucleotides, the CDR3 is TGTGCCAGCAGTTACGGGCGGGGGGACTACAATGAGCAGTTCTTC.

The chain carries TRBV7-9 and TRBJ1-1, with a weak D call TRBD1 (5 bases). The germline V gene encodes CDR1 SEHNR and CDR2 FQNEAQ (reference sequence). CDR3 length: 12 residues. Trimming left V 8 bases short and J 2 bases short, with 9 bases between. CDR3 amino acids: CASAQGNTEAFF. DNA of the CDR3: TGTGCCAGCGCGCAGGGAAACACTGAAGCTTTCTTT.

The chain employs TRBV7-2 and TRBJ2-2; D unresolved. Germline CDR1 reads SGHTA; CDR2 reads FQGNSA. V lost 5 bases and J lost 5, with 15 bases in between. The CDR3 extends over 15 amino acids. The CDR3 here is CASSPETALTGELFF. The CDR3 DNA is TGTGCCAGCAGCCCAGAAACAGCCCTTACCGGGGAGCTGTTTTTT.